These 23 T cell receptor beta chains were sequenced from one sample in a study of blood T cell repertoires in COVID-19. The method was immunoSEQ multiplex PCR; TCRdb's version includes in-frame clones alone and lacks a portion of them. The sample lists about 130,000 clones; around 86% were seen once. Sequencing used peripheral blood. These receptors originate from a man of 80 years or more with active or convalescent COVID-19.

The chain uses TRBV9 and TRBJ2-4; 11 bases agree with TRBD2. CDR3 length equals 15 residues. Germline V CDR1 and CDR2: SGDLS, YYNGEE. V shed 1 base and J 9 bases; nucleotides not matched to a gene: 6. The DNA of the CDR3 is TGTGCCAGCAGCGTAACTAGCGGGAGTTTGGGCATTCAGTACTTC. It yields the protein CASSVTSGSLGIQYF.

J is TRBJ1-3 and V is TRBV5-4; 8 bases map to TRBD1. J gave up 1 base and V 0 bases, and 6 bases lay outside the gene matches. CDR3 length equals 17 residues. Germline V gene sequence: CDR1 SGHNT, CDR2 YYREEE (reference sequence). The CDR3 reads CASSLANNRGSGNTIYF. Here the CDR3 DNA reads TGTGCCAGCAGCTTGGCAAACAACAGGGGGTCTGGAAACACCATATATTTT.

This sequence joins TRBV6-5 and TRBJ1-6, with D hard to call. With 4 bases removed from V and 6 bases from J, the gap between germline ends came to 10 bases. The CDR3 runs to 14 residues. Germline V gives CDR1 MNHEY, CDR2 SVGAGI. This CDR3 reads CASSLDGLNSPLHF. The CDR3 bases are TGTGCCAGCAGTTTAGACGGACTTAATTCACCCCTCCACTTT.

The chain is built from TRBV27 and TRBJ1-5; no firm D call. Germline values: CDR1 MNHEY, CDR2 SMNVEV (reference sequence). V lost 3 bases to trimming and J lost 0 bases, with 12 bases between them. The CDR3 runs 16 residues. CDR3 residues: CASSLWGDNSNQPQHF. The CDR3 DNA is TGTGCCAGCAGTTTGTGGGGAGACAATAGCAATCAGCCCCAGCATTTT.

The chain is built from TRBV6-1 and TRBJ1-3; TRBD1 aligns across 9 bases. CDR1 MNHNS and CDR2 SASEGT come from the germline V gene. With 2 bases clipped from V and 8 bases from J, the junction kept 13 bases outside the gene matches. This CDR3 has 17 amino acids. The CDR3 DNA reads as TGTGCCAGCAGTGAAAGGGGACAGGGCGTCTTCGGGGACACCATATATTTT. It codes for CASSERGQGVFGDTIYF.

This chain joins TRBV5-1 and TRBJ1-1, with TRBD1 as a possible D gene (6 bases). This CDR3 is 14 amino acids long. Germline V gene sequence: CDR1 SGHRS, CDR2 YFSETQ. The V gene lost 0 bases and the J gene lost 10 bases, with 16 bases spanning the gap. The CDR3 loop reads CASSLAQVKGVAFF. The CDR3 nucleotides read TGCGCCAGCAGCTTGGCACAGGTTAAGGGGGTAGCTTTCTTT. The variable domain in full, completed from reference TRBV5-1 and TRBJ1-1, reads KAGVTQTPRYLIKTRGQQVTLSCSPISGHRSVSWYQQTPGQGLQFLFEYFSETQRNKGNFPGRFSGRQFSNSRSEMNVSTLELGDSALYLCASSLAQVKGVAFFGQGTRLTVV.

This clone has at least ten counts. The rearrangement uses TRBV7-2 and TRBJ2-5, with D unclear. The germline CDR1 and CDR2 sequences are SGHTA and FQGNSA. There are 15 residues in the CDR3. Trimming took off 0 bases at V and 3 bases at J, with 11 bases between the two ends. The CDR3 sequence: CASSLAGYVKETQYF. CDR3 in DNA: TGTGCCAGCAGCTTAGCGGGCTACGTAAAAGAGACCCAGTACTTC.

This chain uses TRBV5-1 with TRBJ2-5; TRBD2 agrees at 8 bases. The germline V gene has CDR1 SGHRS and CDR2 YFSETQ. The length of the CDR3 is 15 residues. With V trimmed by 4 bases and J by 4 bases, 9 bases remained unmatched. CDR3 amino acids: CASSLGLAERETQYF. The CDR3 DNA reads as TGCGCCAGCAGCCTTGGACTAGCAGAACGAGAGACCCAGTACTTC.

This rearrangement joins TRBV10-3 to TRBJ2-7, with TRBD1 matching 8 bases. The CDR3 length is 14 residues. Per the germline V gene, CDR1 is ENHRY and CDR2 is SYGVKD. The V gene end was trimmed by 11 bases and the J gene end by 1 base; junction bases not matched to a gene: 10. Here the CDR3 reads CAGANGQGSYEQYF. The CDR3 nucleotides are TGTGCCGGAGCTAATGGACAGGGTTCCTACGAGCAGTACTTC.

This clone was recorded only once. V gene TRBV2 combines with J gene TRBJ1-6; 7 nucleotides agree with TRBD1. With 2 bases clipped from V and 10 bases from J, the junction kept 8 bases outside the gene matches. This CDR3 is 15 amino acids long. Germline loops: CDR1 SNHLY, CDR2 FYNNEI. In DNA form, the CDR3 reads TGTGCCAGCAGTGAACTAACAGGGGAATACTCACCCCTCCACTTT. This sequence encodes CASSELTGEYSPLHF.

J is TRBJ2-2 and V is TRBV18, with TRBD1 matching 7 bases. Germline loops: CDR1 KGHSH, CDR2 LQKENI. This CDR3 is built from 15 residues. The ends lost 3 bases at V and 6 bases at J; junction bases unmatched: 7. CDR3 nucleotide sequence: TGTGCCAGCTCACCTCTGACAGGGATTTCCGGGGAGCTGTTTTTT. It yields the protein CASSPLTGISGELFF.

This clone occurred a few times. The chain is built from TRBV4-3 and TRBJ1-4; 11 nucleotides match TRBD1. V lost 3 bases and J lost 8; bases outside the gene matches: 5. Germline CDR1 and CDR2: LGHNA and YSLEER. The CDR3 length is 15 residues. CDR3 residues: CASSQDRGRGEKLFF. CDR3 DNA: TGCGCCAGCAGCCAGGACAGGGGGCGGGGAGAAAAACTGTTTTTT.

This sequence joins TRBV12-3 or TRBV12-4 and TRBJ1-2; 7 nucleotides line up with TRBD1. The CDR3 covers 13 residues. The V segment lost 4 bases and the J segment 3 bases; nucleotides outside the gene matches: 2. The CDR3 is CASSSQGHYGYTF. As DNA, the CDR3 is TGTGCCAGCAGTTCACAGGGGCACTATGGCTACACCTTC.

The CDR3 DNA reads TGTGCCATCACCCCCGGACAGGGGGGGACTGAAGCTTTCTTT. Encoded protein: CAITPGQGGTEAFF. The chain couples TRBV10-3 to TRBJ1-1; 10 positions agree with TRBD1. CDR1 and CDR2 (germline): ENHRY, SYGVKD. The CDR3 loop spans 14 amino acids. The junction had 7 bases not matched to a gene; V was cut back by 7 bases and J by 5 bases.

A note on this clone: Other DNA sequences in this specimen translate into the identical CDR3. For the CDR3, the DNA is TGCGCCAGCAGCCCGGACAGGGGCGGCTATGGCTACACCTTC. The encoded protein is CASSPDRGGYGYTF. The chain uses TRBV4-1 and TRBJ1-2; 9 nucleotides match TRBD1. The germline CDR1 and CDR2 sequences are MGHRA and YSYEKL. The CDR3 is 14 amino acids. V dropped 4 bases and J dropped 4; count of bases not matched to a gene: 4.

The rearrangement uses TRBV28 and TRBJ1-2; D is unclear. This CDR3 is 13 amino acids long. V lost 1 base, J lost 8 bases, and 11 bases lay in between. CDR1 is MDHEN, CDR2 SYDVKM, per germline. The CDR3 spells CASSLSLLRGYTF. The CDR3 nucleotides are TGTGCCAGCAGTTTATCGTTATTGAGGGGCTACACCTTC.

The chain is built from TRBV5-1 and TRBJ1-1, with D possibly TRBD1 on 6 matching bases. The germline gives CDR1 SGHRS, CDR2 YFSETQ. The CDR3 has 14 amino acids. V was trimmed by 4 bases and J by 6 bases, leaving 16 bases between them. The CDR3 DNA sequence: TGCGCCAGCAGCGACCGCTCCGGGACATCTGAAGCTTTCTTT. Translating gives CASSDRSGTSEAFF.

The chain couples TRBV5-3 to TRBJ2-7; 7 bases are shared with TRBD1. TRBV5-3 is an open reading frame, and its role is uncertain. V trimming: 4 bases; J trimming: 0 bases; junction bases outside the gene matches: 4. This CDR3 is built from 14 residues. This chain's CDR3 is CARSPTGVSYEQYF. CDR3 DNA: TGTGCCAGAAGCCCTACAGGGGTCTCCTACGAGCAGTACTTC.

The chain links TRBV18 to TRBJ1-2; D unresolved. The CDR3 runs 16 residues. Germline V gene data show CDR1 as KGHSH and CDR2 as LQKENI. Deletions cut 6 bases from V and 1 base from J, with 18 bases between. In DNA, the CDR3 is TGTGCCAGCTCCACTGTTGACTTTTGGAGTAACTATGGCTACACCTTC. It codes for CASSTVDFWSNYGYTF.

This chain joins TRBV27 and TRBJ2-7, with TRBD1 as a possible D gene (6 bases). The CDR3 sequence is 14 residues long. Looked up from germline, CDR1 is MNHEY and CDR2 is SMNVEV (reference sequence). V lost 4 bases to trimming and J lost 0 bases, with 10 bases between them. DNA of the CDR3: TGTGCCAGCAGTTCGACAGGCTACTCCTACGAGCAGTACTTC. Its protein product is CASSSTGYSYEQYF.

The rearrangement links TRBV2 to TRBJ2-3; D is perhaps TRBD1 (5 bases). Trimming took off 8 bases at V and 3 bases at J, with 12 bases between the two ends. Germline loops: CDR1 SNHLY, CDR2 FYNNEI. CDR3 length equals 13 residues. The DNA for the CDR3 is TGTGCCAGCGGTCTCAGGGCGACAGATACGCAGTATTTT. Translated: CASGLRATDTQYF. Full variable domain (rest looked up from reference TRBV2 and TRBJ2-3): EPEVTQTPSHQVTQMGQEVILRCVPISNHLYFYWYRQILGQKVEFLVSFYNNEISEKSEIFDDQFSVERPDGSNFTLKIRSTKLEDSAMYFCASGLRATDTQYFGPGTRLTVL.

The rearrangement joins TRBV4-3 to TRBJ1-4, with TRBD1 identical over 10 bases. The CDR3 contains 17 residues. CDR1 is LGHNA, CDR2 YSLEER, per germline. The V segment lost 1 base and the J segment 4 bases; nucleotides outside the gene matches: 6. The CDR3 DNA follows: TGCGCCAGCAGCCAAGGGGGCGGGACAGGGGATAATGAAAAACTGTTTTTT. Amino acids: CASSQGGGTGDNEKLFF.

CDR3: CASSRLAGVNEQFF. CDR3 nucleotides: TGTGCCAGCAGTAGACTAGCGGGAGTCAATGAGCAGTTCTTC. The genes are TRBV2 and TRBJ2-1, with TRBD2 matching 12 bases. The J segment lost 6 bases and the V segment lost 5 bases, leaving 2 bases of the junction unmatched. This CDR3 comprises 14 residues. Germline V gene data show CDR1 as SNHLY and CDR2 as FYNNEI.